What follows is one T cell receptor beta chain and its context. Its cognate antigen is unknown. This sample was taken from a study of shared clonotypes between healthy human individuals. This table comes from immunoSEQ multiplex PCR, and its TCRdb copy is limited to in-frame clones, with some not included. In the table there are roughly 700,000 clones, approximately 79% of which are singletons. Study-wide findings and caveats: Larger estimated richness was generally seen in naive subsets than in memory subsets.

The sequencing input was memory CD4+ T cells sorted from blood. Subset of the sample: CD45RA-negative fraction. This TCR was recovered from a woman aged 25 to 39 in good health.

This chain's CDR3 is CASSLAGAEGYEQYF. CDR3 in DNA: TGTGCCAGCAGCTTAGCGGGGGCTGAAGGCTACGAGCAGTACTTC. This sequence joins TRBV7-6 and TRBJ2-7, with TRBD1 as a possible D gene (6 bases). This CDR3 is built from 15 residues. V lost 0 bases and J lost 3, with 12 bases in between. The germline gives CDR1 SGHVS, CDR2 FNYEAQ.